The 31 T cell receptor beta chains given below trace back to one sample, sequenced in a study of CD8+ T cells in alopecia areata. As the sequencing template, cDNA was produced by extracting RNA and reverse transcribing it. The method was immunoSEQ multiplex PCR; TCRdb's version includes in-frame clones alone and lacks a portion of them. In the table there are 110,000 or so clones, around two fifths of which are singletons. Sequenced input: CD4+ T cells sorted from blood. Receptors were obtained from a human donor with alopecia areata.

In its sample, this clone was seen many times. V usage is TRBV7-9 and J usage is TRBJ1-4; D is unresolved. Between the trimmed V and J ends, which lost 5 bases and 8 bases, there was a span of 6 bases. From germline, CDR1 is SEHNR and CDR2 FQNEAQ (reference sequence). The CDR3 covers 11 residues. CDR3 DNA: TGTGCCAGCAGCCTGTGGGAAAAACTGTTTTTT. It is translated as CASSLWEKLFF.

The genes are TRBV29-1 and TRBJ2-7; D ambiguous. Germline V gene data show CDR1 as SQVTM and CDR2 as ANQGSEA. The CDR3 spans 11 residues. V lost 5 bases to trimming and J lost 5 bases, with 10 bases between them. The CDR3: CSVSGGNEQYF. The CDR3 nucleotides are TGCAGCGTTTCGGGTGGCAACGAGCAGTACTTC.

The rearrangement links TRBV2 to TRBJ2-5; D call uncertain. This CDR3 spans 12 amino acids. CDR1 and CDR2 from the germline V gene are SNHLY and FYNNEI. The V end lost 2 bases, the J end lost 5 bases, and 6 bases lay between the germline ends. The CDR3 DNA reads TGTGCCAGCAGTGAAACGGTGGAGACCCAGTACTTC. It codes for CASSETVETQYF. Full variable domain (rest looked up from reference TRBV2 and TRBJ2-5): EPEVTQTPSHQVTQMGQEVILRCVPISNHLYFYWYRQILGQKVEFLVSFYNNEISEKSEIFDDQFSVERPDGSNFTLKIRSTKLEDSAMYFCASSETVETQYFGPGTRLLVL.

The chain combines TRBV19 with TRBJ2-1; D not certain. The CDR3 spans 13 residues. Per the germline V gene, CDR1 is LNHDA and CDR2 is SQIVND (reference sequence). V lost 3 bases, J lost 9 bases, and 12 bases lay in between. The CDR3 here is CASSMAPQTEQFF. The DNA of the CDR3 is TGTGCCAGTAGTATGGCGCCTCAGACTGAGCAGTTCTTC.

This clone was observed a handful of times. DNA of the CDR3: TGTGCCAGCAGCTTACTAGCGGGATTTGGGCTTAACTCCTACAATGAGCAGTTCTTC. Its translation is CASSLLAGFGLNSYNEQFF. The chain carries TRBV7-3 and TRBJ2-1; TRBD2 agrees at 9 bases. The junction had 11 bases not matched to a gene; V was cut back by 2 bases and J by 0 bases. CDR1 is SGHTA and CDR2 is FQGTGA in the germline V gene. This CDR3 spans 19 amino acids. Drawing the rest from reference TRBV7-3 and TRBJ2-1, the complete variable domain is GAGVSQTPSNKVTEKGKYVELRCDPISGHTALYWYRQSLGQGPEFLIYFQGTGAADDSGLPNDRFFAVRPEGSVSTLKIQRTERGDSAVYLCASSLLAGFGLNSYNEQFFGPGTRLTVL.

The chain is built from TRBV7-2 and TRBJ2-4; tentatively, D is TRBD2 (5 bases). This CDR3 spans 12 amino acids. Germline V gene lookup returns CDR1 SGHTA and CDR2 FQGNSA. Trimming pared 5 bases from V and 10 bases from J, leaving 12 bases between. For the CDR3, the DNA is TGTGCCAGCAGCCCCCGGACTCTAATTCAGTACTTC. Translating gives CASSPRTLIQYF.

V is TRBV7-9 and J is TRBJ1-5; tentatively, D is TRBD1 (5 bases). There are 15 residues in the CDR3. Per germline, CDR1 SEHNR and CDR2 FQNEAQ (reference sequence). Trimming stripped 1 base from V and 7 bases from J, with 14 bases between. The CDR3 nucleotides are TGTGCCAGCAGCTTAGGGGGGACGCCCGAGCAGCCCCAGCATTTT. Translated, it gives CASSLGGTPEQPQHF.

This clone has only a few counts. This chain connects TRBV5-1 to TRBJ2-1; D unclear. Germline V CDR1 and CDR2: SGHRS, YFSETQ. This CDR3 has 11 residues. The V gene lost 0 bases and the J gene lost 7 bases, with 2 bases spanning the gap. The CDR3 sequence: CASSLENEQFF. CDR3 sequence (DNA): TGCGCCAGCAGCTTGGAGAATGAGCAGTTCTTC.

This clone was counted a few times. The V and J genes are TRBV5-1 and TRBJ1-1; TRBD1 matches at 7 bases. CDR1 and CDR2 (germline): SGHRS, YFSETQ. The ends lost 4 bases at V and 8 bases at J; junction bases unmatched: 5. This CDR3 comprises 12 residues. CDR3 residues: CASSTGTAEAFF. The CDR3 nucleotides are TGCGCCAGCAGCACAGGGACAGCAGAAGCTTTCTTT.

CDR3 sequence: CASSPRGPLLRTQYF. CDR3 bases: TGTGCCAGCAGCCCCAGGGGTCCCCTCCTAAGGACCCAGTACTTC. The chain has TRBV7-2 and TRBJ2-5; D perhaps matches TRBD1 (6 bases). This CDR3 is built from 15 residues. Germline CDR1 SGHTA, CDR2 FQGNSA. The V and J ends lost 5 bases and 7 bases respectively, with 20 bases between them.

This clone was detected a few times. The V gene is TRBV5-1, the J gene TRBJ1-2; 8 bases are shared with TRBD1. The germline V gene has CDR1 SGHRS and CDR2 YFSETQ. This CDR3 has 15 residues. Germline trimming cut 4 bases from V and 4 bases from J; bases unmatched to any gene: 9. The CDR3 nucleotides read TGCGCCAGCAGCCTAGGACAGGGAGGCGGCTATGGCTACACCTTC. Protein: CASSLGQGGGYGYTF. The whole variable domain, remainder taken from reference TRBV5-1 and TRBJ1-2, is KAGVTQTPRYLIKTRGQQVTLSCSPISGHRSVSWYQQTPGQGLQFLFEYFSETQRNKGNFPGRFSGRQFSNSRSEMNVSTLELGDSALYLCASSLGQGGGYGYTFGSGTRLTVV.

The chain links TRBV29-1 to TRBJ2-1; D gene ambiguous. V lost 4 bases and J 1 base, leaving 8 bases between the germline ends. CDR1 is SQVTM and CDR2 is ANQGSEA in the germline V gene. The CDR3 extends over 13 amino acids. CDR3 in amino acids: CSVGTVSYNEQFF. In DNA, the CDR3 is TGCAGCGTTGGGACCGTATCCTACAATGAGCAGTTCTTC.

This clone turned up a few times. The V gene is TRBV27, the J gene TRBJ2-7, with D possibly being TRBD1 (5 bases). The CDR3 is made up of 14 amino acids. V shed 11 bases and J shed 3 bases, with 20 bases lying between them. Germline V gene data show CDR1 as MNHEY and CDR2 as SMNVEV (reference sequence). The CDR3 DNA sequence: TGTGCCTCCGCCCGACAGCCTAGGGTCTACGAGCAGTACTTC. Translated, it gives CASARQPRVYEQYF.

The gene calls are TRBV30 and TRBJ2-2; D is uncertain. This CDR3 is built from 11 residues. Looked up from germline, CDR1 is GTSNPN and CDR2 is SVGIG (reference sequence). With 0 bases removed from V and 8 bases from J, the gap between germline ends came to 4 bases. CDR3 DNA: TGTGCCTGGAGTGTTGGTGGGGAGCTGTTTTTT. It is translated as CAWSVGGELFF.

The chain links TRBV7-2 to TRBJ2-3; no reliable D call. Per germline, CDR1 SGHTA and CDR2 FQGNSA. This CDR3 region has 13 residues. With 5 bases removed from V and 11 bases from J, the gap between germline ends came to 17 bases. As DNA, the CDR3 is TGTGCCAGCAGCCGCTTACTTCAGACCAGGCAGTATTTT. This encodes CASSRLLQTRQYF. Drawing the rest from reference TRBV7-2 and TRBJ2-3, the complete variable domain is GAGVSQSPSNKVTEKGKDVELRCDPISGHTALYWYRQSLGQGLEFLIYFQGNSAPDKSGLPSDRFSAERTGGSVSTLTIQRTQQEDSAVYLCASSRLLQTRQYFGPGTRLTVL.

This clone has only a few counts. The J gene is TRBJ2-3, the V gene TRBV4-3, with no clear D. CDR3 length: 14 amino acids. Trimming took off 3 bases at V and 2 bases at J, with 9 bases between the two ends. Per the germline V gene, CDR1 is LGHNA and CDR2 is YSLEER. The DNA for the CDR3 is TGCGCCAGCAGCCAGCACGAGAACACAGATACGCAGTATTTT. Translation gives CASSQHENTDTQYF.

CDR3 region: CASSPGGAATYEQYF. The DNA for the CDR3 is TGCGCCAGCAGCCCCGGTGGAGCGGCCACCTACGAGCAGTACTTC. V usage is TRBV5-1 and J usage is TRBJ2-7; D is perhaps TRBD2 (5 bases). Germline CDR1 SGHRS, CDR2 YFSETQ. The V end was cut by 4 bases, the J end by 2 bases, with 16 bases between. The CDR3 consists of 15 residues.

This clone showed up just a few times. This sequence joins TRBV30 and TRBJ2-1, with D possibly TRBD2 on 6 matching bases. V lost 4 bases and J 6 bases, leaving 13 bases between the germline ends. CDR3 length equals 13 residues. Germline values: CDR1 GTSNPN, CDR2 SVGIG (reference sequence). The CDR3 reads CAWTSGLGNEQFF. CDR3 bases: TGTGCCTGGACCTCGGGACTCGGCAATGAGCAGTTCTTC. Filled out from reference TRBV30 and TRBJ2-1, the complete variable domain reads SQTIHQWPATLVQPVGSPLSLECTVEGTSNPNLYWYRQAAGRGLQLLFYSVGIGQISSEVPQNLSASRPQDRQFILSSKKLLLSDSGFYLCAWTSGLGNEQFFGPGTRLTVL.

J is TRBJ2-5 and V is TRBV27, with D possibly TRBD1 on 5 matching bases. This CDR3 contains 13 residues. Looked up from germline, CDR1 is MNHEY and CDR2 is SMNVEV (reference sequence). Trimming shortened V by 6 bases and J by 3 bases, and 11 bases separated the two germline ends. The CDR3, as DNA: TGTGCCAGCAGAAGGGGTTCCGAAGAGACCCAGTACTTC. This codes for CASRRGSEETQYF.

This clone was detected only a few times. The chain is built from TRBV5-6 and TRBJ2-1; D uncertain. This CDR3 has 15 residues. Germline values: CDR1 SGHDT, CDR2 YYEEEE. The V end was cut by 0 bases, the J end by 0 bases, with 7 bases between. The CDR3 spells CASSLGWNSYNEQFF. In nucleotides, the CDR3 is TGTGCCAGCAGCTTGGGATGGAACTCCTACAATGAGCAGTTCTTC.

This clone has a handful of counts. The V gene is TRBV29-1, the J gene TRBJ2-4, with TRBD2 matching over 13 bases. Germline values: CDR1 SQVTM, CDR2 ANQGSEA. The V and J ends lost 6 bases and 9 bases, in that order; junction bases with no gene match: 14. The CDR3 consists of 16 residues. The CDR3 coding sequence is TGCAGCGTCCCGGGACTAGCGGGGCCAGAGGGCGGCATTCAGTACTTC. Protein: CSVPGLAGPEGGIQYF.

This clone was observed a few times. The rearrangement links TRBV27 to TRBJ2-3; unclear D gene. The CDR3 spans 14 residues. Per the germline V gene, CDR1 is MNHEY and CDR2 is SMNVEV (reference sequence). The germline V and J ends were trimmed by 6 bases and 0 bases, with 10 bases remaining between them. CDR3 protein: CASRTTLSTDTQYF. The CDR3 DNA reads TGTGCCAGCAGGACCACTCTTAGCACAGATACGCAGTATTTT.

The CDR3 DNA follows: TGTGCTTCCACCGGGACAGGGCGTTACGAGCAGTACTTC. Its translation is CASTGTGRYEQYF. This chain uses TRBV5-6 with TRBJ2-7, with 9 bases that match TRBD1. Germline V gene lookup returns CDR1 SGHDT and CDR2 YYEEEE. The CDR3 is made up of 13 amino acids.

The J gene is TRBJ2-3, the V gene TRBV6-5, with 10 bases aligning to TRBD1. Germline CDR1 is MNHEY and CDR2 is SVGAGI. The V segment lost 6 bases and the J segment 3 bases; nucleotides outside the gene matches: 3. The CDR3 loop spans 14 amino acids. The CDR3 reads CASRDRGITDTQYF. In nucleotides, the CDR3 is TGTGCCAGCAGGGACAGGGGGATTACAGATACGCAGTATTTT.

The V call is TRBV29-1, the J call TRBJ1-4; D is unresolved. Per the germline V gene, CDR1 is SQVTM and CDR2 is ANQGSEA. CDR3 size: 11 residues. Trimming cost V 4 bases and J 5 bases, with 5 bases left between them. Here the CDR3 reads CSVVWNEKLFF. The CDR3, as DNA: TGCAGCGTTGTTTGGAATGAAAAACTGTTTTTT.

The chain combines TRBV6-1 with TRBJ2-1; no reliable D call. There are 13 residues in the CDR3. Germline V gene sequence: CDR1 MNHNS, CDR2 SASEGT. V shed 1 base and J shed 6 bases, with 7 bases lying between them. The CDR3 protein is CASSEVGRNEQFF. In DNA form, the CDR3 reads TGTGCCAGCAGTGAAGTAGGACGCAATGAGCAGTTCTTC.

This clone was recorded a few times. The V call is TRBV29-1, the J call TRBJ1-2; no clear D gene. The CDR3 is made up of 12 amino acids. Germline V lookup: CDR1 SQVTM, CDR2 ANQGSEA. V shed 3 bases and J shed 6 bases, with 11 bases lying between them. In DNA, the CDR3 is TGCAGCGTTGATAGTCCTACGAATGGCTACACCTTC. It yields the protein CSVDSPTNGYTF.

The gene calls are TRBV2 and TRBJ2-3; 7 bases align to TRBD2. V lost 7 bases to trimming and J lost 2 bases; unmatched junction nucleotides: 9. Germline V gene data show CDR1 as SNHLY and CDR2 as FYNNEI. The CDR3 is made up of 15 amino acids. The DNA for the CDR3 is TGTGCCAGCACCCCCTCTAGCGGTGACACAGATACGCAGTATTTT. The encoded protein is CASTPSSGDTDTQYF.

This clone showed up just a few times. This rearrangement joins TRBV7-9 to TRBJ2-3; D unclear. The CDR3 runs to 18 residues. Germline V gives CDR1 SEHNR, CDR2 FQNEAQ (reference sequence). With 5 bases removed from V and 0 bases from J, the gap between germline ends came to 21 bases. The CDR3 DNA sequence: TGTGCCAGCAGCCCAAGAAGCACAGCCAAACCCAGCACAGATACGCAGTATTTT. Amino acid sequence: CASSPRSTAKPSTDTQYF.

The rearrangement joins TRBV30 to TRBJ2-7; D tentatively reads TRBD1 or TRBD2 (5 bases each). The CDR3 has 13 amino acids. V was shortened by 0 bases and J by 6 bases, with 12 bases between the two germline ends. Germline V gene sequence: CDR1 GTSNPN, CDR2 SVGIG (reference sequence). The CDR3 coding sequence is TGTGCCTGGAGTGTAGGGGAAGGGAGCGAGCAGTACTTC. Residues: CAWSVGEGSEQYF.

CDR3 region: CASSPRGAGVETQYF. The CDR3 bases are TGTGCCAGCAGCCCCCGGGGAGCGGGAGTGGAGACCCAGTACTTC. This rearrangement joins TRBV9 to TRBJ2-5; TRBD2 matches 8 bases. Germline CDR1 is SGDLS and CDR2 is YYNGEE. The CDR3 is 15 residues long. Unmatched junction bases numbered 10, after V lost 4 bases and J lost 5 bases. Variable domain in full (rest from reference TRBV9 and TRBJ2-5): DSGVTQTPKHLITATGQRVTLRCSPRSGDLSVYWYQQSLDQGLQFLIQYYNGEERAKGNILERFSAQQFPDLHSELNLSSLELGDSALYFCASSPRGAGVETQYFGPGTRLLVL.